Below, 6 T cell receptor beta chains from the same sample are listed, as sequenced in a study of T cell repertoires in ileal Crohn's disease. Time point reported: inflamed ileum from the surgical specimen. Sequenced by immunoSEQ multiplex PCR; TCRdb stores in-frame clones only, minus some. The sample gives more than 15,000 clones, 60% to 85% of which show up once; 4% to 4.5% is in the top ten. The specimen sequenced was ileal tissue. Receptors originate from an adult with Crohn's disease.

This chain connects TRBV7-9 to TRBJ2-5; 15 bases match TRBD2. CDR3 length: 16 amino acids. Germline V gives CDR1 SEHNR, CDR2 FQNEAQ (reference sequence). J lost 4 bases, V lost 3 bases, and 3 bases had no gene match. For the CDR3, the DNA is TGTGCCAGCAGCTTTGGACTAGCGGGGGGGGTAGAGACCCAGTACTTC. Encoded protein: CASSFGLAGGVETQYF.

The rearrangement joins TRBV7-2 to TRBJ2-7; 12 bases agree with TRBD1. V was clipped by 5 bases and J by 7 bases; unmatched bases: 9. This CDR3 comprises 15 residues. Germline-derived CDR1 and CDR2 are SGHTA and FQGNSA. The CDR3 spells CASSPGTGGYWEQYF. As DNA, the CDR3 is TGTGCCAGCAGCCCAGGGACAGGGGGCTACTGGGAGCAGTACTTC.

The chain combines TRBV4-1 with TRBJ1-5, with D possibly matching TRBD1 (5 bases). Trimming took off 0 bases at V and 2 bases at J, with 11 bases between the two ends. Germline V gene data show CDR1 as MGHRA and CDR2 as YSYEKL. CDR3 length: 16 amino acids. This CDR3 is CASSQEGGRGNQPQHF. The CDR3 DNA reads TGCGCCAGCAGCCAAGAGGGGGGAAGAGGCAATCAGCCCCAGCATTTT.

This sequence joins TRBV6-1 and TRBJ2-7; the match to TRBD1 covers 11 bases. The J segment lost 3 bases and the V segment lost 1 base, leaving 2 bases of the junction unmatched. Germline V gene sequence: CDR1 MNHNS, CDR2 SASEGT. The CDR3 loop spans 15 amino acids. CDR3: CASSEEGTGGYEQYF. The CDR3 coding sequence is TGTGCCAGCAGTGAAGAAGGGACAGGGGGCTACGAGCAGTACTTC.

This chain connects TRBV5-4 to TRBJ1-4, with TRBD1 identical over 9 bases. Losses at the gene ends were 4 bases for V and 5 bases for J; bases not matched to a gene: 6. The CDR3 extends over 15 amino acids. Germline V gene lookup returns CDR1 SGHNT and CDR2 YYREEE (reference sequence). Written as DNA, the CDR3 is TGTGCCAGCAGCAACAACAGGGGGCTAAATGAAAAACTGTTTTTT. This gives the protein CASSNNRGLNEKLFF. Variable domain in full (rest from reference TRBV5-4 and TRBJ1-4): ETGVTQSPTHLIKTRGQQVTLRCSSQSGHNTVSWYQQALGQGPQFIFQYYREEENGRGNFPPRFSGLQFPNYSSELNVNALELDDSALYLCASSNNRGLNEKLFFGSGTQLSVL.

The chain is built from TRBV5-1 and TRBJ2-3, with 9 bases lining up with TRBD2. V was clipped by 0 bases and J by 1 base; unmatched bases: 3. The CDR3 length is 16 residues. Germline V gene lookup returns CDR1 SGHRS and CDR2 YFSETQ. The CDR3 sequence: CASSLVPSGGTDTQYF. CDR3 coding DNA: TGCGCCAGCAGCTTGGTTCCTAGCGGGGGCACAGATACGCAGTATTTT.